This T cell receptor beta chain was identified during a study of Graves' ophthalmopathy and Graves' hyperthyroidism. This clonotype was picked up many times. The antigen is unknown. V was clipped by 6 bases and J by 5 bases; unmatched bases: 7. The CDR3 is 13 amino acids. The germline V gene encodes CDR1 MNHEY and CDR2 SMNVEV (reference sequence). No donor had other autoimmune disease, uncontrolled infection, pregnancy or lactation. Orbital computed tomography, thyroid ultrasound, TRAb, serum thyroxine and clinical symptoms formed the basis of diagnosis. Amplification of TCR beta CDR3 regions used RNA transcripts. HTBI-primed first-round RT-PCR preceded second-round multiplex PCR. TCRdb reprocessed the multiplex PCR reads with MiXCR, giving one entry per CDR3 protein. The sample lists 350,000 to 450,000 distinct CDR3 sequences, roughly 20% occurring once. Whole-study findings and limits: A majority of expanded thyroid clonotypes exceeding 0.001 frequency were likewise present in blood.

The source is a young woman with stable Graves' hyperthyroidism. The V gene is TRBV27, the J gene TRBJ2-7; 7 bases map to TRBD1. The sample comprised peripheral blood. As DNA, the CDR3 is TGTGCCAGCAGACCAGGGGGACGTAACGAGCAGTACTTC. This gives the protein CASRPGGRNEQYF.